The 9 T cell receptor beta chains below come from one sample, sequenced in a study of response to subunit inactivated influenza vaccine. Each CDR3 protein gets one entry after TCRdb re-called the RT-PCR reads with MiXCR. This table holds about 780,000 distinct CDR3 sequences, about 18% found once. Here the sequenced sample was PBMCs from blood, taken roughly 5 days after vaccination. Every receptor here comes from a man aged 50 or older who received an inactivated influenza vaccine.

This clonotype was detected ten times or more. The chain carries TRBV6-5 and TRBJ2-5; D is undetermined. The germline V gene encodes CDR1 MNHEY and CDR2 SVGAGI. This CDR3 region has 11 residues. Trimming pared 5 bases from V and 9 bases from J, leaving 10 bases between. For the CDR3, the DNA is TGTGCCAGCAGTACCGACGGAGCCCAGTACTTC. Amino acid sequence: CASSTDGAQYF.

In this sample, this clonotype turned up many times. The chain has TRBV19 and TRBJ2-7; D is uncertain. This CDR3 region has 13 residues. V lost 3 bases, J lost 6 bases, and 12 bases lay in between. The germline V gene has CDR1 LNHDA and CDR2 SQIVND (reference sequence). The CDR3 sequence: CASSIAAAREQYF. CDR3 DNA: TGTGCCAGTAGTATTGCCGCGGCTCGCGAGCAGTACTTC.

There are a few counts of this clonotype. The chain uses TRBV5-1 and TRBJ1-2; the D is unclear. In germline, CDR1 is SGHRS, CDR2 YFSETQ. This CDR3 region has 16 residues. Between the trimmed V and J ends, which lost 3 bases and 1 base, there was a span of 16 bases. The CDR3 spells CASSSGDQSFNYGYTF. The CDR3 DNA reads TGCGCCAGCAGCTCTGGAGATCAGTCATTTAACTATGGCTACACCTTC.

This clonotype showed up just a few times. This rearrangement joins TRBV4-3 to TRBJ2-2; D is undetermined. V was clipped by 1 base and J by 5 bases, with 11 bases between them. The CDR3 sequence is 15 residues long. Germline V CDR1 and CDR2: LGHNA, YSLEER. CDR3 bases: TGCGCCAGCAGCCAAGCGTACTACACGACCGGGGAGCTGTTTTTT. Residues: CASSQAYYTTGELFF.

The table lists this clonotype with a few counts. The chain carries TRBV20-1 and TRBJ1-6; no reliable D call. The germline CDR1 and CDR2 sequences are DFQATT and SNEGSKA (reference sequence). The V and J ends lost 1 base and 5 bases respectively, with 9 bases between them. The CDR3 has 14 amino acids. DNA of the CDR3: TGCAGTGCTAGAGGGCAGCTAGATAATTCACCCCTCCACTTT. It codes for CSARGQLDNSPLHF.

The CDR3, as DNA: TGTGCCAGCAGCCACAGGGTTGTGGGAACCGGGGAGCTGTTTTTT. It codes for CASSHRVVGTGELFF. J is TRBJ2-2 and V is TRBV9; a possible D gene is TRBD1 (6 bases). Germline values: CDR1 SGDLS, CDR2 YYNGEE. V lost 4 bases and J lost 5, with 15 bases in between. The CDR3 has 15 amino acids.

This chain connects TRBV12-3 or TRBV12-4 to TRBJ1-5; D unresolved. V shed 7 bases and J shed 3 bases, with 19 bases lying between them. The CDR3 length is 16 residues. CDR3: CASTLGGSRFNQPQHF. As DNA, the CDR3 is TGTGCCAGCACCTTGGGTGGCAGCCGATTCAATCAGCCCCAGCATTTT.

This clonotype has only a few counts. V is TRBV11-2 and J is TRBJ2-2, with D possibly TRBD1 on 6 matching bases. V gave up 6 bases and J gave up 2 bases, with 16 bases separating them. CDR1 is SGHAT and CDR2 is FQNNGV in the germline V gene. This CDR3 has 16 residues. CDR3 in amino acids: CASRLRMGANTGELFF. CDR3 coding DNA: TGTGCCAGCAGACTAAGGATGGGGGCCAACACCGGGGAGCTGTTTTTT.

The sample holds a few counts of this clonotype. The V gene is TRBV20-1, the J gene TRBJ1-5; D remains ambiguous. Germline values: CDR1 DFQATT, CDR2 SNEGSKA (reference sequence). This CDR3 spans 12 amino acids. The V end was cut by 4 bases, the J end by 1 base, with 5 bases between. The CDR3 is CSAIGSNQPQHF. CDR3 bases: TGCAGTGCTATCGGCAGCAATCAGCCCCAGCATTTT.